Each of the 20 T cell receptor beta chains below was sequenced from the same sample in a study of T cells expressing NK-cell markers. Using the 5' RACE reads, TCRdb records one entry per CDR3 protein without DNA. Here the sample table reports about 550,000 distinct CDR3 sequences. The sample was blood T cells: a sorted CD56 or NKG2C T cell subset, CD4+ or CD8+ T cells, or bulk PBMC T cells (not recorded which). The origin of the receptors is a man younger than 35 in good health.

This chain joins TRBV20-1 and TRBJ1-1. The CDR3 is 16 residues long. Germline CDR1 reads DFQATT; CDR2 reads SNEGSKA (reference sequence). The CDR3 region is CSARDLLLGMNTEAFF.

The chain has TRBV10-3 and TRBJ1-1. The CDR3 loop spans 12 amino acids. Germline V gene data show CDR1 as ENHRY and CDR2 as SYGVKD. The CDR3 protein is CAIATSQRAAFF.

The chain combines TRBV15 with TRBJ1-2; no DNA is available, so the TRBD1 call from TCRdb remains unchecked. The CDR3 sequence is 16 residues long. Germline-derived CDR1 and CDR2 are LNHNV and YYDKDF (reference sequence). The CDR3 reads CATSRGHRTTNYGYTF.

The chain links TRBV5-5 to TRBJ2-5; TCRdb returns TRBD1, unconfirmable since there is no DNA. The germline CDR1 and CDR2 sequences are SGHKS and YYEKEE (reference sequence). The CDR3 is made up of 14 amino acids. This chain's CDR3 is CASSDRQLQETQYF.

This chain uses TRBV10-3 with TRBJ2-3; with no DNA, the TCRdb D assignment of TRBD2 cannot be verified. The CDR3 runs 13 residues. Germline CDR1 is ENHRY and CDR2 is SYGVKD. CDR3: CAISGRGTDTQYF.

V is TRBV12-3 or TRBV12-4 and J is TRBJ2-1; the TCRdb D gene call, TRBD2, has no DNA to confirm it. The CDR3 has 20 amino acids. Here the CDR3 reads CASSLARLAGGPPNYNEQFF.

The CDR3 reads CAISPGREGTQYF. The V call is TRBV10-3, the J call TRBJ2-3; the D gene TCRdb calls, TRBD2, cannot be checked with no DNA. The CDR3 extends over 13 amino acids. CDR1 is ENHRY and CDR2 is SYGVKD in the germline V gene.

The genes are TRBV11-2 and TRBJ2-2; there is no DNA to check the TCRdb D call of TRBD1. Per the germline V gene, CDR1 is SGHAT and CDR2 is FQNNGV. This CDR3 is built from 15 residues. The CDR3 reads CASSLVNRGSGELFF.

V usage is TRBV6-6 and J usage is TRBJ2-7; TCRdb designates TRBD1, a call that cannot be tested without DNA. This CDR3 is 11 amino acids long. Germline assignment: CDR1 MNHNY and CDR2 SVGAGI (reference sequence). CDR3 sequence reads: CASSNPWEQYF.

V and J are TRBV7-2 and TRBJ1-6. The germline V gene encodes CDR1 SGHTA and CDR2 FQGNSA. The CDR3 runs 14 residues. The CDR3 sequence: CASSYEGYNSPLHF.

The chain is built from TRBV18 and TRBJ2-1; absent DNA, TCRdb's TRBD1 call cannot be checked. CDR1 is KGHSH and CDR2 is LQKENI in the germline V gene. This CDR3 spans 12 amino acids. This CDR3 is CASSPSPEEQFF.

The genes are TRBV10-3 and TRBJ2-1; TCRdb's assignment of TRBD1 cannot be checked, as there is no DNA. The CDR3 extends over 15 amino acids. From germline, CDR1 is ENHRY and CDR2 SYGVKD. The chain's CDR3 is CAISGGQGGNNEQFF.

The V and J genes are TRBV10-3 and TRBJ2-3; TCRdb returns TRBD1, unconfirmable since there is no DNA. The CDR3 runs 15 residues. Germline CDR1 is ENHRY and CDR2 is SYGVKD. The CDR3 here is CAISELQANTDTQYF.

The rearrangement uses TRBV13 and TRBJ2-7; the D gene TCRdb calls, TRBD1, cannot be checked with no DNA. Germline CDR1 PRHDT, CDR2 FYEKMQ (reference sequence). This CDR3 comprises 14 residues. CDR3 amino acids: CASSFTGPEHEQYF.

This CDR3 is CASSVTGRDEKLFF. The V and J genes are TRBV9 and TRBJ1-4; the D call of TRBD1 rests on TCRdb alone, since no DNA is present to check it. CDR3 length: 14 residues. Looked up from germline, CDR1 is SGDLS and CDR2 is YYNGEE. Together with reference TRBV9 and TRBJ1-4, the CDR3 gives the full variable domain: DSGVTQTPKHLITATGQRVTLRCSPRSGDLSVYWYQQSLDQGLQFLIQYYNGEERAKGNILERFSAQQFPDLHSELNLSSLELGDSALYFCASSVTGRDEKLFFGSGTQLSVL.

This chain connects TRBV29-1 to TRBJ2-2; the TCRdb D gene call, TRBD1, has no DNA to confirm it. Germline loops: CDR1 SQVTM, CDR2 ANQGSEA. The CDR3 contains 16 residues. The CDR3 loop is CSVGSGDSPNTGELFF.

This chain uses TRBV4-2 with TRBJ1-5; TCRdb's D call of TRBD1 is untestable without DNA. Per the germline V gene, CDR1 is LGHNA and CDR2 is YNFKEQ. The CDR3 length is 15 residues. Here the CDR3 reads CASSQDRVGAQPQHF.

The chain carries TRBV12-3 or TRBV12-4 and TRBJ2-3; as DNA is missing, the TRBD2 call by TCRdb cannot be tested. The CDR3 sequence is 14 residues long. The CDR3 reads CASTRTSGTDTQYF.

The J gene is TRBJ2-5, the V gene TRBV20-1. The CDR3 consists of 15 residues. Germline-derived CDR1 and CDR2 are DFQATT and SNEGSKA (reference sequence). The CDR3 loop reads CSARGRRRIQETQYF.

The chain carries TRBV9 and TRBJ2-3; the D call from TCRdb, TRBD1, cannot be confirmed without DNA. The CDR3 is 16 amino acids. The germline V gene encodes CDR1 SGDLS and CDR2 YYNGEE. CDR3 in amino acids: CASSGWTGGSRDTQYF.